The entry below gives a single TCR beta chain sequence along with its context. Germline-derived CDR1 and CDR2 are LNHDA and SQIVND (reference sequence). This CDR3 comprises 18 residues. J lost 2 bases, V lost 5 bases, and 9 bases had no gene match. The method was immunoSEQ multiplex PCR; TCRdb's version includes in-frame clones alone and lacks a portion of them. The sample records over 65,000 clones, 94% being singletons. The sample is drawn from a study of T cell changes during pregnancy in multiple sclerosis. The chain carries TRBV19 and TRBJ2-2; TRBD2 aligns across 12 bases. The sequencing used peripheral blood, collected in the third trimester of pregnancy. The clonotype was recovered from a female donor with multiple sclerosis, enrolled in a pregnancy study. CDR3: CASSLILAGGPNTGELFF. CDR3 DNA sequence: TGTGCCAGTAGTCTCATACTAGCGGGGGGCCCAAACACCGGGGAGCTGTTTTTT.